The next 32 T cell receptor beta chains were all read from a single sample in a study of CD8+ T cells in alopecia areata. Investigators isolated RNA and reverse transcribed it into cDNA to act as the sequencing template. Using immunoSEQ multiplex PCR, the repertoire was profiled, and TCRdb retains in-frame clones only, with some absent. The repertoire shows about 300,000 clones, none seen only once; the top ten take 1.2%. Markers including CD4, CD8alpha, NKG2D and NKG2ACE guided sorting of pooled cutaneous lymph node cells. The sample was CD4+ T cells sorted from a lymph node. These receptors all stem from a C3H/HeJ mouse with alopecia areata. The MHC haplotype of this mouse line is H2-k.

This clone was counted a few times. Each gene name is a mouse one. The CDR3 end falls 4 residues outside the read, so it is completed with the germline J gene. The genes are TRBV13-3 and TRBJ2-1; 10 positions match TRBD1. CDR3 length: 15 amino acids. Germline V lookup: CDR1 NNHDY, CDR2 SYVADS. The CDR3 loop is CASSEPGQGRSEQFF. CDR3 DNA (partial): TGTGCCAGCAGTGAACCGGGACAGGGGAGATCT.

In this sample, this clone turned up a few times. Gene names and germline match the mouse. The CDR3 end falls 4 residues outside the read, so it is completed with the germline J gene. The chain combines TRBV17 with TRBJ1-1; D remains unclear. Trimming removed 5 bases at V and 0 bases at J, with 10 bases between. Germline V gene sequence: CDR1 MNHDT, CDR2 YYDKIL. CDR3 length: 14 residues. Incomplete CDR3 DNA: TGTGCTAGCAGTGCGACAAATGCAAACACA. It codes for CASSATNANT. The entire CDR3 is CASSATNANTEVFF.

Comments on this clone: The gene symbols are mouse symbols. The read comes to an end 3 residues before the CDR3 does, leaving the germline J gene to fill in the end. The chain is built from TRBV17 and TRBJ1-6; TRBD1 is a possible D gene (6 bases). TRBJ1-6 is annotated as an ORF whose role is uncertain. CDR3 length equals 13 residues. V dropped 8 bases and J dropped 4 bases, with 9 bases sitting between them. Germline assignment: CDR1 MNHDT and CDR2 YYDKIL. CDR3 bases read: TGTGCTAGCGCGGACAGATATAATTCGCCC. This codes for CASADRYNSP. The full-length CDR3 reads as CASADRYNSPLYF.

This clone was seen a handful of times. Gene names are the mouse ones. The read stops 4 residues short of the end of the CDR3; the missing end is completed from the germline J gene. V gene TRBV5 combines with J gene TRBJ2-1; D perhaps matches TRBD2 (6 bases). The V and J ends lost 4 bases and 4 bases respectively, with 11 bases between them. The length of the CDR3 is 14 residues. The germline V gene encodes CDR1 LGHNA and CDR2 YNLKQL (reference sequence). The CDR3 sequence: CASSPGGFYAEQFF. Partial CDR3 DNA: TGTGCCAGCAGCCCGGGGGGTTTTTATGCT.

The table lists this clone with a few counts. The genes are named according to mouse. The CDR3 end lies 4 residues beyond the end of the read and is filled in from the germline J gene. The chain uses TRBV5 and TRBJ2-3; 10 positions match TRBD1. V lost 4 bases and J lost 0; bases outside the gene matches: 4. Germline lookup yields CDR1 LGHNA and CDR2 YNLKQL (reference sequence). The CDR3 extends over 16 amino acids. The part of the CDR3 DNA that was read is TGTGCCAGCAGCCCAAGACAGGGGGCTAGTGCAGAA. This gives the protein CASSPRQGASAE. The entire CDR3 protein is CASSPRQGASAETLYF.

This clone was seen only a few times. The listed genes are named as in mouse. The CDR3 goes on 4 residues after the read ends, and that part is filled in from the germline J gene. Other DNA sequences from this sample encode an identical CDR3 as well. The chain carries TRBV13-3 and TRBJ2-1; TRBD2 aligns across 10 bases. V trimming: 3 bases; J trimming: 3 bases; junction bases outside the gene matches: 3. The CDR3 extends over 15 amino acids. Germline CDR1 reads NNHDY; CDR2 reads SYVADS. The DNA read from the CDR3 is TGTGCCAGCAGTGGACTGGGGGGTCTCTATGCT. It is translated as CASSGLGGLYA. The CDR3, in full, reads CASSGLGGLYAEQFF.

This clone was observed a handful of times. Germline and genes: mouse. Other DNA sequences in the sample encode the same CDR3. CDR3 amino acids: CASSAGQGANSDYTF. CDR3 DNA (partial): TGTGCCAGCAGTGCCGGACAGGGTGCAAACTCC. V usage is TRBV13-1 and J usage is TRBJ1-2; 8 bases are shared with TRBD1. The CDR3 end lies 4 residues beyond the end of the read and is filled in from the germline J gene. Germline lookup yields CDR1 NSHNY and CDR2 SYGAGN. V lost 3 bases to trimming and J lost 0 bases; unmatched junction nucleotides: 4. This CDR3 spans 15 amino acids.

This clone was seen only a few times. Gene and germline names: mouse. The read terminates 4 residues ahead of where the CDR3 ends, so the germline J gene completes it. This chain uses TRBV13-1 with TRBJ2-7, with TRBD1 matching 7 bases. The CDR3 is made up of 13 amino acids. Germline V lookup: CDR1 NSHNY, CDR2 SYGAGN. The CDR3 is CASSDATGDEQYF. The covered CDR3 bases are TGTGCCAGCAGTGATGCAACAGGGGAT.

This clone was seen only a few times. The genes are named according to mouse. The CDR3 extends 4 residues past the end of the read, so its final part is completed from the germline J gene. The rearrangement uses TRBV19 and TRBJ2-1; 8 positions agree with TRBD2. The trim removed 6 bases at V and 1 base at J, leaving 6 bases unmatched. Germline CDR1 FNHDT, CDR2 SITEND (reference sequence). The CDR3 spans 15 residues. CDR3 region: CASTQTGANYAEQFF. The sequenced CDR3 bases are TGTGCCAGCACCCAGACTGGGGCGAACTATGCT. Based on the CDR3 plus reference TRBV19 and TRBJ2-1, the full variable domain is GGIITQTPKFLIGQEGQKLTLKCQQNFNHDTMYWYRQDSGKGLRLIYYSITENDLQKGDLSEGYDASREKKSSFSLTVTSAQKNEMAVFLCASTQTGANYAEQFFGPGTRLTVL.

As for this clone: The germline and genes are mouse ones. The sequenced fragment ends 4 residues before the CDR3 boundary, so the rest is inferred from the germline J gene. The V call is TRBV13-1, the J call TRBJ2-1, with 9 bases fitting TRBD2. Germline CDR1 and CDR2: NSHNY and SYGAGN. V was pared by 5 bases and J by 1 base, with 7 bases of the junction left unmatched. The CDR3 covers 16 residues. CDR3 DNA (partial): TGTGCCAGCAGCTCCAACTGGGGGGCGAACTATGCT. Its protein product is CASSSNWGANYA. The entire CDR3 sequence reads CASSSNWGANYAEQFF.

Worth noting for this clone: Any gene name here is a mouse gene name. Read coverage stops 4 residues before the CDR3 terminus; the germline J gene supplies the remainder. The chain recombines TRBV1 with TRBJ2-3; 9 bases match TRBD1. The CDR3 runs to 15 residues. With V trimmed by 3 bases and J by 2 bases, 3 bases remained unmatched. CDR1 and CDR2 from the germline V gene are NSQYPW and LRSPGD (reference sequence). The sequenced CDR3 bases are TGCACCTGCAGTGCCCGGGACAGGGTTGCAGAA. Translated: CTCSARDRVAE. The full CDR3 sequence reads CTCSARDRVAETLYF.

This clone appeared a few times. The gene names here belong to mouse. The read terminates 4 residues ahead of where the CDR3 ends, so the germline J gene completes it. The identical CDR3 is also encoded by other nucleotide sequences in the sample. V is TRBV13-3 and J is TRBJ1-2; D is unresolved. Germline assignment: CDR1 NNHDY and CDR2 SYVADS. Trimming pared 1 base from V and 1 base from J, leaving 5 bases between. The CDR3 has 13 amino acids. The part of the CDR3 DNA that was read is TGTGCCAGCAGTGATACAAGAAACTCC. Encoded protein: CASSDTRNS. The CDR3 reads in full as CASSDTRNSDYTF.

In this sample, this clone turned up a few times. Mouse names are used for the genes. The read gets to within 4 residues of the CDR3 end, and the germline J gene fills in the rest. The chain has TRBV1 and TRBJ2-2; perhaps TRBD1 as D (5 bases). The ends were cut back, 5 bases at V and 1 base at J, with 11 bases in the middle. The CDR3 consists of 15 residues. Germline V CDR1 and CDR2: NSQYPW, LRSPGD (reference sequence). CDR3 bases read: TGCACCTGCAGTCCCCGACAGTTAAACACCGGG. Amino acid sequence: CTCSPRQLNTG. In full, the CDR3 is CTCSPRQLNTGQLYF. Supplemented by reference TRBV1 and TRBJ2-2, the full variable domain reads VTLLEQNPRWRLVPRGQAVNLRCILKNSQYPWMSWYQQDLQKQLQWLFTLRSPGDKEVKSLPGADYLATRVTDTELRLQVANMSQGRTLYCTCSPRQLNTGQLYFGEGSKLTVL.

A remark on this clone: Mouse germline and gene names are used. The CDR3 extends 4 residues past the end of the read, so its final part is completed from the germline J gene. The V call is TRBV13-3, the J call TRBJ2-2; TRBD2 agrees at 8 bases. The ends lost 5 bases at V and 0 bases at J; junction bases unmatched: 3. Germline loops: CDR1 NNHDY, CDR2 SYVADS. CDR3 length: 15 residues. CDR3 amino acids: CASRSGGTNTGQLYF. The sequenced part of the CDR3 DNA is TGTGCCAGCAGATCTGGGGGGACAAACACCGGG.

As regards this clone: These gene names are mouse names. Read data end 4 residues before the CDR3 end; the end is taken from the germline J gene. The chain is built from TRBV31 and TRBJ1-2, with TRBD1 matching over 8 bases. J was trimmed by 4 bases and V by 0 bases; bases with no gene match: 7. The CDR3 contains 15 residues. Looked up from germline, CDR1 is GKSSPN and CDR2 is SITVG. Partial CDR3 DNA: TGTGCCTGGAGTCTGGGGGCAGGGGGCGGCTCC. It is translated as CAWSLGAGGGS. The entire CDR3 protein is CAWSLGAGGGSDYTF.

This clone was observed a handful of times. Mouse gene names apply. CDR3 loop: CASSEKGAFGSDYTF. The sequenced CDR3 bases are TGTGCCAGCAGTGAGAAGGGGGCTTTTGGCTCC. The chain has TRBV13-3 and TRBJ1-2, with 7 bases that match TRBD1. The DNA ends 4 residues before the CDR3 does, and the rest of the CDR3 is filled in from the germline J gene. Unmatched junction bases numbered 8, after V lost 2 bases and J lost 4 bases. The CDR3 has 15 residues. The germline V gene has CDR1 NNHDY and CDR2 SYVADS.

The table lists this clone with a few counts. Gene labels here are mouse ones. With the read ending 4 residues before the CDR3 end, the germline J gene is used to fill in that end. This chain uses TRBV19 with TRBJ2-7; 7 bases agree with TRBD2. Germline CDR1 reads FNHDT; CDR2 reads SITEND (reference sequence). J was trimmed by 2 bases and V by 5 bases; bases with no gene match: 1. The length of the CDR3 is 12 residues. The chain's CDR3 is CASSGGAYEQYF. Partial CDR3 DNA: TGTGCCAGCAGCGGGGGGGCCTAT.

A word on this clone: The gene names here belong to mouse. The read halts 3 residues ahead of the CDR3 end, with the missing end drawn from the germline J gene. This chain connects TRBV5 to TRBJ1-6, with 9 bases matching TRBD1. TRBJ1-6 is known as an ORF, though its function is uncertain. CDR1 LGHNA and CDR2 YNLKQL come from the germline V gene (reference sequence). Trimming cost V 2 bases and J 2 bases; bases outside gene matches: 4. CDR3 length equals 17 residues. The CDR3 loop is CASSQITGGAYNSPLYF. Partial CDR3 DNA: TGTGCCAGCAGCCAAATTACAGGGGGCGCCTATAATTCGCCC.

This clone was seen a handful of times. The listed genes are named as in mouse. The read terminates 4 residues ahead of where the CDR3 ends, so the germline J gene completes it. The chain recombines TRBV13-2 with TRBJ2-1, with TRBD2 matching 9 bases. CDR1 is NNHNN, CDR2 SYGAGS, per germline (reference sequence). This CDR3 comprises 15 residues. The V gene end was trimmed by 3 bases and the J gene end by 6 bases; junction bases not matched to a gene: 7. The CDR3 bases that were read are TGTGCCAGCGGTGTCCGTGGGGGGGCGGGTGCT. This translates into CASGVRGGAGA. The CDR3 reads in full as CASGVRGGAGAEQFF.

This clone has more than one count but fewer than ten. Gene names and germline match the mouse. The read halts 4 residues ahead of the CDR3 end, with the missing end drawn from the germline J gene. This chain connects TRBV13-3 to TRBJ2-2, with TRBD2 matching 7 bases. Unmatched junction bases numbered 3, after V lost 5 bases and J lost 2 bases. The CDR3 is 14 amino acids. In germline, CDR1 is NNHDY, CDR2 SYVADS. The CDR3 sequence: CASSRLGNTGQLYF. The sequenced part of the CDR3 DNA is TGTGCCAGCAGCCGACTGGGTAACACCGGG.

A note on this clone: All gene names here are mouse names. The read stops 4 residues short of the end of the CDR3; the missing end is completed from the germline J gene. The chain has TRBV16 and TRBJ1-2; 7 bases agree with TRBD1. In germline, CDR1 is SGHSA, CDR2 FRNQAP. J lost 1 base, V lost 5 bases, and 10 bases had no gene match. The CDR3 length is 16 residues. The CDR3 bases that were read are TGTGCAAGCAGCGTCCCTCCTCGGGACAGAAACTCC. It is translated as CASSVPPRDRNS. The full CDR3 reads CASSVPPRDRNSDYTF.

This clone was detected only a few times. Germline and genes: mouse. At the DNA level, this CDR3 is encoded by other sequences in the same sample as well. The CDR3 reads CASSATGGQDTQYF. The DNA read from the CDR3 is TGTGCCAGCAGTGCGACTGGGGGACAAGAC. The chain employs TRBV13-1 and TRBJ2-5; TRBD2 aligns across 9 bases. From the germline J gene comes the end of the CDR3, since the read stops 4 residues before it. The CDR3 has 14 residues. Germline CDR1 reads NSHNY; CDR2 reads SYGAGN. The V gene end was trimmed by 3 bases and the J gene end by 3 bases; junction bases not matched to a gene: 2.

In its sample, this clone was seen a few times. Gene names and germline match the mouse. The CDR3 is cut off 4 residues early in the read; its end comes from the germline J gene. The genes are TRBV13-2 and TRBJ2-5; D may be TRBD2 (7 bases). Germline V gene lookup returns CDR1 NNHNN and CDR2 SYGAGS (reference sequence). CDR3 size: 14 residues. CDR3 bases read: TGTGCCAGCGGTTCGGTGGGGGGCCCAGAC. Encoded protein: CASGSVGGPD. The complete CDR3 reads CASGSVGGPDTQYF.

This clone was found a few times. Gene names and germline match the mouse. The read ends 4 residues before the CDR3 terminus; that terminus is restored from the germline J gene. V and J are TRBV19 and TRBJ2-2, with 9 bases that match TRBD1. The ends lost 4 bases at V and 3 bases at J; junction bases unmatched: 4. The CDR3 totals 15 residues. Germline CDR1 and CDR2: FNHDT and SITEND (reference sequence). CDR3 bases read: TGTGCCAGCAGTGCGGGACAGGGAGACACCGGG. Protein product: CASSAGQGDTG. The whole CDR3 sequence reads CASSAGQGDTGQLYF. Looking up the rest from reference TRBV19 and TRBJ2-2 gives the full variable domain: GGIITQTPKFLIGQEGQKLTLKCQQNFNHDTMYWYRQDSGKGLRLIYYSITENDLQKGDLSEGYDASREKKSSFSLTVTSAQKNEMAVFLCASSAGQGDTGQLYFGEGSKLTVL.

This clone was recorded a few times. Here the gene names and germline are mouse. The read is 4 residues too short to cover the CDR3 end, so that end is filled in from the germline J gene. Other DNA sequences in the same sample also yield this CDR3. The chain links TRBV19 to TRBJ2-1, with a tentative D call TRBD2 (7 bases). The germline V and J ends were trimmed by 0 bases and 1 base, with 8 bases remaining between them. The CDR3 has 15 residues. Per germline, CDR1 FNHDT and CDR2 SITEND (reference sequence). The CDR3 DNA, read in part, is TGTGCCAGCAGTATAGGGGGGGCCAACTATGCT. It translates to CASSIGGANYA. The whole CDR3 sequence reads CASSIGGANYAEQFF.

This clone has more than one count but fewer than ten. Mouse gene names and germline throughout. The same CDR3 is also encoded by other DNA sequences in this sample. CDR3 sequence: CTCSATGGAAETLYF. CDR3 DNA, as far as it was read: TGCACCTGCAGTGCGACTGGGGGGGCCGCAGAA. This sequence joins TRBV1 and TRBJ2-3; 12 nucleotides agree with TRBD2. The read halts 4 residues ahead of the CDR3 end, with the missing end drawn from the germline J gene. In germline, CDR1 is NSQYPW, CDR2 LRSPGD (reference sequence). The CDR3 totals 15 residues. V shed 3 bases and J 3 bases; nucleotides not matched to a gene: 1.

Of note for this clone: Each gene name is a mouse one. Sequencing ends 4 residues short of the CDR3 end; the germline J gene provides the rest. This CDR3 is also generated by other DNA sequences in the sample. The genes are TRBV19 and TRBJ1-1, with a possible D match to TRBD1 (6 bases). The CDR3 runs to 13 residues. Germline CDR1 FNHDT, CDR2 SITEND (reference sequence). The V and J ends lost 5 bases and 0 bases respectively, with 8 bases between them. CDR3 region: CASRDRTNTEVFF. The CDR3 DNA, read in part, is TGTGCCAGCAGGGACAGAACAAACACA.

This clone appeared a few times. Here the gene names and germline are mouse. The read terminates 4 residues before the CDR3 end, so the remaining end is supplied by the germline J gene. The rearrangement uses TRBV19 and TRBJ2-2, with 10 bases identical to TRBD1. With V trimmed by 0 bases and J by 2 bases, 4 bases remained unmatched. The CDR3 extends over 17 amino acids. Germline CDR1 reads FNHDT; CDR2 reads SITEND (reference sequence). This CDR3 reads CASSIAPGQGNTGQLYF. CDR3 DNA (partial): TGTGCCAGCAGTATAGCCCCGGGACAGGGGAACACCGGG.

For this clone: Genes and germline come from the mouse. The read terminates 4 residues before the CDR3 end, so the remaining end is supplied by the germline J gene. Other nucleotide sequences in the sample specify the same CDR3. This chain joins TRBV1 and TRBJ2-7; the match to TRBD2 covers 12 bases. The length of the CDR3 is 14 residues. Per germline, CDR1 NSQYPW and CDR2 LRSPGD (reference sequence). The covered CDR3 bases are TGCACCTGCAGTGAGGACTGGGGGGGTTAT. This codes for CTCSEDWGGY. The whole CDR3 region reads CTCSEDWGGYEQYF.

As to this clone: The gene symbols are mouse symbols. With the read ending 4 residues before the CDR3 end, the germline J gene is used to fill in that end. J is TRBJ1-1 and V is TRBV19, with 9 nucleotides matching TRBD1. With 8 bases clipped from V and 1 base from J, the junction kept 3 bases outside the gene matches. This CDR3 region has 13 residues. CDR1 and CDR2 from the germline V gene are FNHDT and SITEND (reference sequence). The part of the CDR3 DNA that was read is TGTGCCAGAAGACAGGGGGGAAACACA. Encoded protein: CARRQGGNT. The entire CDR3 reads CARRQGGNTEVFF.

A few counts support this clone. These gene names are mouse names. The CDR3 end lies 4 residues beyond the end of the read and is filled in from the germline J gene. The chain uses TRBV5 and TRBJ2-4; tentative D call: TRBD1 (6 bases). Germline-derived CDR1 and CDR2 are LGHNA and YNLKQL (reference sequence). With 4 bases removed from V and 0 bases from J, the gap between germline ends came to 8 bases. The CDR3 is made up of 14 amino acids. The DNA read from the CDR3 is TGTGCCAGCAGCCCCGGGACAAGTCAAAAC. Translating gives CASSPGTSQN. The whole CDR3 region reads CASSPGTSQNTLYF.

Concerning this clone itself: Genes and germline come from the mouse. The sequence runs out 4 residues before the end of the CDR3; the remainder is reconstructed from the germline J gene. V gene TRBV13-1 combines with J gene TRBJ2-4, with D possibly being TRBD2 (7 bases). Germline V gene sequence: CDR1 NSHNY, CDR2 SYGAGN. V was clipped by 2 bases and J by 0 bases, with 13 bases between them. The CDR3 has 16 residues. The CDR3 loop is CASSEGGGPSQNTLYF. The CDR3 bases that were read are TGTGCCAGCAGTGAAGGGGGGGGACCTAGTCAAAAC.